Presented here are 21 T cell receptor beta chains from one specimen sequenced in a study of tumor-infiltrating lymphocytes in oesophageal squamous cell carcinoma. TCRdb ran MiXCR on the PCR reads and lists one entry per CDR3 protein. The data show just over 15,000 distinct CDR3 sequences, around 50% seen once. Sequenced material: esophageal tumor tissue. The receptors originated from a male donor with esophageal squamous cell carcinoma.

The CDR3 DNA sequence: TGTGCCAGCAGCCCGAGCTCCTACAATGAGCAGTTCTTC. It yields the protein CASSPSSYNEQFF. This chain connects TRBV3-1 to TRBJ2-1; no firm D call. Germline CDR1 reads LGHDT; CDR2 reads YNNKEL (reference sequence). The CDR3 covers 13 residues. V dropped 4 bases and J dropped 0 bases, with 4 bases sitting between them.

For the CDR3, the DNA is TGTGCCAGCAGTTACTCTTCCGAGGCTAGCGGGCCGCAAGAGACCCAGTACTTC. This codes for CASSYSSEASGPQETQYF. The chain uses TRBV6-2 or TRBV6-3 and TRBJ2-5, with 8 positions matching TRBD2. CDR1 and CDR2 (germline): MNHEY, SVGEGT. The CDR3 runs to 18 residues. V gave up 0 bases and J gave up 2 bases; unmatched junction bases: 11.

The chain is built from TRBV10-2 and TRBJ1-1, with D maybe TRBD1 (6 bases). V was shortened by 8 bases and J by 8 bases, with 18 bases between the two germline ends. CDR3 length equals 13 residues. Per germline, CDR1 WSHSY and CDR2 SAAADI. The CDR3 here is CASLRDSRGEAFF. CDR3 in DNA: TGCGCCAGCCTGAGGGACTCGAGGGGGGAAGCTTTCTTT.

The gene calls are TRBV10-3 and TRBJ2-7; the D gene is possibly TRBD1 (5 bases). Trimming shortened V by 4 bases and J by 12 bases, and 22 bases separated the two germline ends. Germline values: CDR1 ENHRY, CDR2 SYGVKD. The CDR3 totals 14 residues. The CDR3 region is CAISGQGGMETRYF. In DNA, the CDR3 is TGTGCCATCAGTGGTCAGGGTGGGATGGAGACCCGGTACTTC.

With regard to this clonotype: One end of the junction varies from germline; a read error may be responsible. This chain connects TRBV5-3 to TRBJ2-1, with 9 bases matching TRBD1. The end of the DNA aligns better with TRBJ2-5, so the J call may be wrong. TRBV5-3 is an ORF for which the function is uncertain. The CDR3 runs 14 residues. The CDR3, as DNA: TGTGCCAGCAGCTTAGGGACAGGGAAAGAGACCCAGTACTTC. Translation gives CASSLGTGKETQYF.

About this clonotype: This may be a read error, as it is one base from a much larger clone. This chain connects TRBV19 to TRBJ2-5, with D possibly TRBD1 on 5 matching bases. Judging by the DNA end, TRBJ2-7 fits better; the J call may be wrong. This CDR3 comprises 13 residues. The germline V gene has CDR1 LNHDA and CDR2 SQIVND (reference sequence). The CDR3 is CASSLRTHYEQYF. The CDR3 bases are TGTGCCAGTAGTCTACGGACACACTACGAGCAGTACTTC.

The rearrangement joins TRBV19 to TRBJ2-1; perhaps D is TRBD1 or TRBD2 (6 bases each). Germline loops: CDR1 LNHDA, CDR2 SQIVND (reference sequence). The CDR3 has 15 amino acids. V lost 8 bases and J 5 bases, leaving 19 bases between the germline ends. DNA for the CDR3: TGTGCCAGTCGTCCGGGACACGGACTACACAATGAGCAGTTCTTC. Protein: CASRPGHGLHNEQFF.

This chain uses TRBV7-6 with TRBJ2-5, with TRBD2 matching over 10 bases. The CDR3 extends over 17 amino acids. V was clipped by 0 bases and J by 11 bases; unmatched bases: 15. The germline V gene has CDR1 SGHVS and CDR2 FNYEAQ. The CDR3 DNA reads as TGTGCCAGCAGCTTAGCAAGGGTAGCGGGAGGTGGCAATGAGCAGTACTTC. Translated: CASSLARVAGGGNEQYF.

This sequence joins TRBV24-1 and TRBJ2-6, with 7 bases that match TRBD1. In germline, CDR1 is KGHDR, CDR2 SFDVKD. The trim removed 7 bases at V and 0 bases at J, leaving 11 bases unmatched. This CDR3 spans 18 amino acids. The CDR3 region has the DNA TGTGCCACCAGCAGTACCGGGACAGCCCTCTCTGGGGCCAACGTCCTGACTTTC. Translating gives CATSSTGTALSGANVLTF.

This clonotype turned up a few times. The chain combines TRBV9 with TRBJ2-1; a possible D gene is TRBD1 (6 bases). TRBJ2-7 matches the DNA end more closely, so the J call is doubtful. The CDR3 is 15 residues long. Germline CDR1 and CDR2: SGDLS and YYNGEE. DNA for the CDR3: TGTGCCAGCAGCGTAGGGCCAGGGGCGTTCTACGAGCAGTACTTC. Translation: CASSVGPGAFYEQYF.

Many counts were recorded for this clonotype. V and J are TRBV11-2 and TRBJ2-4; 10 nucleotides line up with TRBD2. Trimming removed 5 bases from V and 0 bases from J; junction bases left unmatched: 7. CDR1 and CDR2 from the germline V gene are SGHAT and FQNNGV. The CDR3 length is 17 residues. CDR3 residues: CASSGDTSGIAKNIQYF. The CDR3 region has the DNA TGTGCCAGCAGCGGGGACACTAGCGGGATAGCCAAAAACATTCAGTACTTC.

This sequence joins TRBV7-3 and TRBJ2-3; TRBD1 matches at 7 bases. Germline V gives CDR1 SGHTA, CDR2 FQGTGA. This CDR3 region has 14 residues. The junction had 5 bases not matched to a gene; V was cut back by 4 bases and J by 4 bases. The CDR3 sequence is CASSYDRVADTQYF. CDR3 nucleotides: TGTGCCAGCAGCTACGACAGGGTCGCAGATACGCAGTATTTT. The full variable domain, with the rest looked up from reference TRBV7-3 and TRBJ2-3, is GAGVSQTPSNKVTEKGKYVELRCDPISGHTALYWYRQSLGQGPEFLIYFQGTGAADDSGLPNDRFFAVRPEGSVSTLKIQRTERGDSAVYLCASSYDRVADTQYFGPGTRLTVL.

This clonotype showed up just a few times. The chain is built from TRBV7-8 and TRBJ2-4, with D possibly TRBD2 on 5 matching bases. From germline, CDR1 is SGHVS and CDR2 FQNEAQ. Between the trimmed V and J ends, which lost 5 bases and 0 bases, there was a span of 14 bases. This CDR3 spans 16 amino acids. The CDR3 bases are TGTGCCAGCAGCAAAGACGGGATACTAGCCAAAAACATTCAGTACTTC. This sequence encodes CASSKDGILAKNIQYF.

As to this clonotype: Because it lacks the conserved phenylalanine or tryptophan at the end, this CDR3 is likely a read error. The DNA is omitted, as the CDR3 cannot be located on it reliably, and the CDR3 follows TCRdb's listing. The rearrangement joins TRBV6-2 or TRBV6-3 to TRBJ1-2. The CDR3 has 9 residues if both end residues are counted. Germline V gives CDR1 MNHEY, CDR2 SVGEGT. The CDR3 spells CASTIESGL.

This clonotype showed up many times. A much larger clonotype is one base distant, so this may be a read error. The chain couples TRBV7-3 to TRBJ2-1; 8 nucleotides align to TRBD2. The germline V gene encodes CDR1 SGHTA and CDR2 FQGTGA. The CDR3 runs 14 residues. V lost 5 bases and J lost 10; bases outside the gene matches: 10. The CDR3 here is CASSIAGWDREQFF. CDR3 in DNA: TGTGCCAGCAGCATAGCGGGATGGGATCGGGAGCAGTTCTTC.

By frequency in the sample, this clonotype is large. As DNA, the CDR3 is TGTGCCAGCAGCTTACGACTAGCGGGACGTTCCTACAATGAGCAGTTCTTC. Protein sequence: CASSLRLAGRSYNEQFF. The V gene is TRBV7-3, the J gene TRBJ2-1, with 11 bases that match TRBD2. With V trimmed by 2 bases and J by 1 base, 4 bases remained unmatched. The CDR3 consists of 17 residues. Germline CDR1 reads SGHTA; CDR2 reads FQGTGA.

The chain recombines TRBV7-8 with TRBJ2-5; D possibly corresponds to TRBD2 (5 bases). Germline CDR1 reads SGHVS; CDR2 reads FQNEAQ. Trimming took 6 bases from V and 5 from J, leaving 19 bases between them. This CDR3 has 15 amino acids. The CDR3, as DNA: TGTGCCAGCAGGAAAACTCGAGACTATTATGAGACCCAGTACTTC. Its translation is CASRKTRDYYETQYF.

The V and J genes are TRBV10-3 and TRBJ2-4; D perhaps matches TRBD2 (5 bases). This CDR3 is built from 12 residues. V gave up 2 bases and J gave up 13 bases, with 12 bases separating them. The germline V gene has CDR1 ENHRY and CDR2 SYGVKD. CDR3 region: CAISEHEGLQYF. For the CDR3, the DNA is TGTGCCATCAGTGAGCATGAGGGCCTCCAGTACTTC.

This clonotype is judged medium-sized (0.01 to 0.1%). This chain uses TRBV4-1 with TRBJ2-3; D is possibly TRBD2 (5 bases). Trimming took off 1 base at V and 2 bases at J, with 16 bases between the two ends. Germline CDR1 is MGHRA and CDR2 is YSYEKL. CDR3 length: 17 residues. The CDR3 DNA reads as TGCGCCAGCAGCCAAGGTTGGCGAGTGAGGGTCACAGATACGCAGTATTTT. This sequence encodes CASSQGWRVRVTDTQYF.

The CDR3 sequence is CASSFSTGTEGQETQYF. The CDR3, as DNA: TGTGCCAGCAGCTTCTCTACCGGGACAGAGGGACAAGAGACCCAGTACTTC. V gene TRBV7-4 combines with J gene TRBJ2-5; 7 nucleotides match TRBD1. CDR3 size: 17 residues. CDR1 is SGHVT, CDR2 SQSDAQ, per germline. The V segment lost 3 bases and the J segment 2 bases; nucleotides outside the gene matches: 12. Full variable domain (remainder filled in from reference TRBV7-4 and TRBJ2-5): GAGVSQSPRYKVAKRGRDVALRCDSISGHVTLYWYRQTLGQGSEVLTYSQSDAQRDKSGRPSGRFSAERPERSVSTLKIQRTEQGDSAVYLCASSFSTGTEGQETQYFGPGTRLLVL.

The rearrangement joins TRBV24-1 to TRBJ2-1; D is unresolved. Near its end, the DNA agrees better with TRBJ2-7, so the J call may be wrong. This CDR3 has 11 amino acids. The germline gives CDR1 KGHDR, CDR2 SFDVKD. The CDR3 here is CATSASYEQYF. The CDR3 region has the DNA TGTGCCACCAGTGCGTCTTACGAGCAGTACTTC.